The 10 T cell receptor beta chains listed next were all sequenced from one sample in a study of cytomegalovirus exposure and HLA in healthy donors (dated by TCRdb to between 2016 and 2019). Library method: the immunoSEQ multiplex PCR assay. For the multiplex PCR, a mixture combining 60 forward primers for TCR Vbeta segments and 13 reverse primers for TCR Jbeta segments was used. Imported from immuneACCESS, the table was reduced by TCRdb to in-frame sequences with V and J called. These copies leave out some clones; in studies compared against another copy, an unresolved V gene accounts for under half, and the cause of the remainder is not known. In this sample the table shows approximately 100,000 clones, 60% to 65% of which occur a single time. The ten most abundant clones make up around 2% of the sample. The sample was PBMCs. These receptors were collected from a human donor in good health.

Concerning this clone: Distinct nucleotide sequences in the sample also encode this CDR3. The V call is TRBV14, the J call TRBJ2-6; weak D call: TRBD2 (5 bases). From germline, CDR1 is SGHDN and CDR2 FVKESK. Trimming removed 5 bases at V and 3 bases at J, with 11 bases between. The CDR3 spans 15 residues. The CDR3 reads CASSYTGYGANVLTF. Here the CDR3 DNA reads TGTGCCAGCAGCTACACGGGGTATGGGGCCAACGTCCTGACTTTC. Based on the CDR3 plus reference TRBV14 and TRBJ2-6, the full variable domain is EAGVTQFPSHSVIEKGQTVTLRCDPISGHDNLYWYRRVMGKEIKFLLHFVKESKQDESGMPNNRFLAERTGGTYSTLKVQPAELEDSGVYFCASSYTGYGANVLTFGAGSRLTVL.

This clone has more than one count but fewer than ten. The chain combines TRBV29-1 with TRBJ2-5; a possible D gene is TRBD2 (5 bases). The germline V gene has CDR1 SQVTM and CDR2 ANQGSEA. The CDR3 has 13 residues. V was shortened by 3 bases and J by 5 bases, with 13 bases between the two germline ends. CDR3 nucleotide sequence: TGCAGCGTTGATACCATGGGAGTGGAGACCCAGTACTTC. Residues: CSVDTMGVETQYF.

Of note for this clone: A junction boundary mismatches the germline segment, possibly from a read error. V and J are TRBV6-1 and TRBJ1-2, with 7 positions matching TRBD1. This CDR3 contains 15 residues. Germline CDR1 reads MNHNS; CDR2 reads SASEGT. The CDR3 coding sequence is TGTGCCGGCAGTGAGGAGGACAGGTCTAACTATGGCTACACCTTC. Encoded protein: CAGSEEDRSNYGYTF.

This chain joins TRBV10-1 and TRBJ2-6; weak D call: TRBD1 (5 bases). The CDR3 spans 17 residues. V was cut by 2 bases and J by 0 bases, with 11 bases left in between. Germline lookup yields CDR1 WNHNN and CDR2 SYGVQD (reference sequence). This CDR3 reads CASSEKQASSGANVLTF. In DNA, the CDR3 is TGCGCCAGCAGTGAGAAACAGGCTAGCTCTGGGGCCAACGTCCTGACTTTC.

The rearrangement uses TRBV9 and TRBJ1-2; D is possibly TRBD1 (6 bases). There are 15 residues in the CDR3. Trimming took off 0 bases at V and 4 bases at J, with 13 bases between the two ends. Per the germline V gene, CDR1 is SGDLS and CDR2 is YYNGEE. This CDR3 is CASSVDVGQIYGYTF. In DNA, the CDR3 is TGTGCCAGCAGCGTAGACGTCGGACAGATCTATGGCTACACCTTC.

This chain connects TRBV4-1 to TRBJ1-2; D call uncertain. The CDR3 loop spans 16 amino acids. Germline loops: CDR1 MGHRA, CDR2 YSYEKL. With 1 base removed from V and 5 bases from J, the gap between germline ends came to 17 bases. CDR3 coding DNA: TGCGCCAGCAGCCAAGGGGTCGGGGAGGGTCAGTATGGCTACACCTTC. Its protein is CASSQGVGEGQYGYTF.

This clone showed up just a few times. The chain employs TRBV7-2 and TRBJ2-2; D uncertain. The CDR3 runs to 15 residues. Deletions cut 1 base from V and 1 base from J, with 7 bases between. Germline lookup yields CDR1 SGHTA and CDR2 FQGNSA. The CDR3 nucleotides read TGTGCCAGCAGCTTAGGGGCCATGAACACCGGGGAGCTGTTTTTT. Translated: CASSLGAMNTGELFF.

This clone was seen more than once but under ten times. The J gene is TRBJ2-1, the V gene TRBV4-3, with a possible D match to TRBD2 (7 bases). The CDR3 contains 18 residues. Between the trimmed V and J ends, which lost 0 bases and 4 bases, there was a span of 19 bases. Per germline, CDR1 LGHNA and CDR2 YSLEER. The CDR3 protein is CASSQDGGGGDSYNEQFF. The CDR3 bases are TGCGCCAGCAGCCAAGATGGAGGGGGGGGCGATTCTTACAATGAGCAGTTCTTC.

The V call is TRBV23-1, the J call TRBJ2-7, with TRBD1 matching 7 bases. TRBV23-1 carries the ORF label, with uncertain function. Trimming cost V 3 bases and J 7 bases; bases outside gene matches: 12. The length of the CDR3 is 15 residues. In nucleotides, the CDR3 is TGCGCCAGCAGTCATCCGAACACAGGGGTGGGGGAGCAGTACTTC. Translation gives CASSHPNTGVGEQYF.

V is TRBV7-2 and J is TRBJ2-1, with a possible D match to TRBD2 (6 bases). The CDR3 loop spans 16 amino acids. Germline V gene sequence: CDR1 SGHTA, CDR2 FQGNSA. Trimming took 1 base from V and 6 from J, leaving 16 bases between them. The CDR3 coding sequence is TGTGCCAGCAGCTTAGAAGGGGCCGGGGGAGGCAATGAGCAGTTCTTC. Translation: CASSLEGAGGGNEQFF.